Here is one T cell receptor (beta chain) with its context. The antigen remains unidentified. This record comes from a study of cytomegalovirus exposure and HLA in healthy donors. The V end lost 5 bases, the J end lost 3 bases, and 17 bases lay between the germline ends. This CDR3 is 16 amino acids long. Germline V CDR1 and CDR2: MDHEN, SYDVKM. Study-level points and caveats: Generally TCR sequences proved uncommon, though certain public TCRs appeared in numerous donors. Follow-up analysis later connected one missense variant in DCLRE1C with trimming of TCR beta V- and J-genes.

PCR was performed using 60 Vbeta and 13 Jbeta primers. The method was immunoSEQ multiplex PCR; TCRdb's version includes in-frame clones alone and lacks a portion of them. In total, the table holds 45,000 to 60,000 clones. The rearrangement links TRBV28 to TRBJ1-5; the D gene is possibly TRBD1 (6 bases). Material: PBMCs. The receptor's source is a woman in her thirties or forties in good health and CMV-seronegative. CDR3 protein: CASSPQGPYSNQPQHF. For the CDR3, the DNA is TGTGCCAGCAGTCCTCAGGGGCCCTATTCCAATCAGCCCCAGCATTTT.